This T cell receptor (beta chain) emerged from a study of blood T cell repertoires in COVID-19. TCRdb's table, derived via immunoSEQ multiplex PCR, lists solely in-frame clones and lacks some. The sample lists approximately 70,000 clones; over 60% were seen once. V lost 4 bases to trimming and J lost 0 bases; unmatched junction nucleotides: 1. The germline V gene encodes CDR1 MGHRA and CDR2 YSYEKL. This CDR3 comprises 16 residues. V usage is TRBV4-1 and J usage is TRBJ2-1; 12 bases are a match to TRBD2. The sample consisted of peripheral blood. The TCR was taken from a man in his sixties with COVID-19, enrolled during active disease. This CDR3 is CASSPSGGASYNEQFF. CDR3 coding DNA: TGCGCCAGCAGCCCTAGCGGGGGGGCCTCCTACAATGAGCAGTTCTTC.